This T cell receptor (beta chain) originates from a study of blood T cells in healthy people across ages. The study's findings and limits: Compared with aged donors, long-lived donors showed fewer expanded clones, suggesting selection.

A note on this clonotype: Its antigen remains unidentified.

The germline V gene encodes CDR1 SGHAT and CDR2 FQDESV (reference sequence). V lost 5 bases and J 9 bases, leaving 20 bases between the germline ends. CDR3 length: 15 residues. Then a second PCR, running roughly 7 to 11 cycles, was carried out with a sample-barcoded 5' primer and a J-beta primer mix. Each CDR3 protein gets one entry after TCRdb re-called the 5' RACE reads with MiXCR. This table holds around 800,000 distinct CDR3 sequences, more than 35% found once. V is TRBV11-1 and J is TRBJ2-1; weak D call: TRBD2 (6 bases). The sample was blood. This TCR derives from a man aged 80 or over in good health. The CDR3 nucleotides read TGTGCCAGCAGCCAAGGCATGGGTGTCGGGGGTGAGCAGTTCTTC. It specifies CASSQGMGVGGEQFF.